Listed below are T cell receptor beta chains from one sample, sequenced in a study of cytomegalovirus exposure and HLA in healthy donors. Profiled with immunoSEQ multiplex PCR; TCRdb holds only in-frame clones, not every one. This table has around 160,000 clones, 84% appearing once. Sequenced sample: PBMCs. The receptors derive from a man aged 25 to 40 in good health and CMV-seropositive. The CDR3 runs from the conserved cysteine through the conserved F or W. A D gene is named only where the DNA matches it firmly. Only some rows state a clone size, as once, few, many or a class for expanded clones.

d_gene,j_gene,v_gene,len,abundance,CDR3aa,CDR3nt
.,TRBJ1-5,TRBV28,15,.,CASSLLRAGNQPQHF,TGTGCCAGCAGTTTGTTGAGGGCTGGCAATCAGCCCCAGCATTTT
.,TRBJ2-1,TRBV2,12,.,CASRGRYNEQFF,TGTGCCAGCAGGGGGCGGTACAATGAGCAGTTCTTC
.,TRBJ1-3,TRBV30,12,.,CAWRDSGNTIYF,TGTGCCTGGCGGGACTCTGGAAACACCATATATTTT
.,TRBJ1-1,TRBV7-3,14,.,CASSRGHLGTEAFF,TGTGCCAGCAGCCGGGGACACCTGGGGACTGAAGCTTTCTTT
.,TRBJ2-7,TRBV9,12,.,CASSQDSYEQYF,TGTGCCAGCAGCCAGGACTCCTACGAGCAGTACTTC
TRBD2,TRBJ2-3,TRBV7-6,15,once,CASRNLAGSTDTQYF,TGTGCCAGCAGAAACCTAGCGGGGAGCACAGATACGCAGTATTTT
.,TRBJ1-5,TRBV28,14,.,CASSRMDNSQPQHF,TGTGCCAGCAGCCGAATGGACAACTCTCAGCCCCAGCATTTT
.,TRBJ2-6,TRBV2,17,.,CASLAHGGLSGANVLTF,TGTGCCAGCCTGGCCCACGGGGGGCTATCTGGGGCCAACGTCCTGACTTTC
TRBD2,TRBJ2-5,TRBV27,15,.,CASSPRGGWGETQYF,TGTGCCAGCAGTCCCCGGGGGGGCTGGGGCGAGACCCAGTACTTC
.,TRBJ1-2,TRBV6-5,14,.,CASSYSTENYGYTF,TGTGCCAGCAGTTACTCGACAGAGAACTATGGCTACACCTTC
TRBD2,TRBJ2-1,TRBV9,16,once,CASSVASAGAVNEQFF,TGTGCCAGCAGCGTAGCTTCGGCGGGAGCGGTAAATGAGCAGTTCTTC
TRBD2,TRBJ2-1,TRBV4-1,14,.,CASSQQRERGEQFF,TGCGCCAGCAGCCAACAGCGGGAGCGGGGTGAGCAGTTCTTC
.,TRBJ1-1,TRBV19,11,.,CASSYETEAFF,TGTGCCAGTAGTTACGAGACTGAAGCTTTCTTT
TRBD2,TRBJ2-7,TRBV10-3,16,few,CAISESSGTSIHEQYF,TGTGCCATCAGTGAGTCGAGTGGGACTAGCATCCACGAGCAGTACTTC
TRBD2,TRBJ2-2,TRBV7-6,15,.,CASRRTRANTGELFF,TGTGCCAGCAGACGGACTAGGGCGAACACCGGGGAGCTGTTTTTT
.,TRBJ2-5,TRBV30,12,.,CAWNTGQETQYF,TGTGCCTGGAACACGGGTCAAGAGACCCAGTACTTC
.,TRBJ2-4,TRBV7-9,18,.,CASSLAEFGGMVKNIQYF,TGTGCCAGCAGCTTAGCAGAATTTGGGGGGATGGTCAAAAACATTCAGTACTTC
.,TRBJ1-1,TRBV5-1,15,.,CASSLGFPEGDDAFF,TGCGCCAGCAGCTTGGGCTTTCCGGAAGGGGATGACGCTTTCTTT
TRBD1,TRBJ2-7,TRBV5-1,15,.,CASSARTGGIDEQYF,TGCGCCAGCAGCGCCCGGACAGGGGGCATCGACGAGCAGTACTTC
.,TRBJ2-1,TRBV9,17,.,CASSVGDQRSSYNEQFF,TGTGCCAGCAGCGTAGGTGACCAGCGGAGCTCCTACAATGAGCAGTTCTTC
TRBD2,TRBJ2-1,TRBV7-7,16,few,CASSLGSAGGINEQFF,TGTGCTAGCAGCTTAGGCTCAGCGGGAGGGATCAATGAGCAGTTCTTC
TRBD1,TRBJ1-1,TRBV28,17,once,CASSRAGTGAENTEAFF,TGTGCCAGCAGCCGGGCCGGGACAGGGGCTGAAAACACTGAAGCTTTCTTT
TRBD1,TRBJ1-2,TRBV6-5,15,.,CASSYSREGAGGYTF,TGTGCCAGCAGTTACTCCCGAGAGGGGGCCGGTGGCTACACCTTC
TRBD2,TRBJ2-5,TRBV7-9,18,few,CASSWRLAGRKREETQYF,TGTGCCAGCAGCTGGAGGCTAGCGGGACGCAAGAGGGAAGAGACCCAGTACTTC
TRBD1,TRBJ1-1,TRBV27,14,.,CASSLGQGRTEAFF,TGTGCCAGCAGTCTTGGACAGGGAAGGACTGAAGCTTTCTTT
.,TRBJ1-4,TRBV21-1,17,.,CASSKAYIGQGREKLFF,TGTGCCAGCAGCAAAGCATACATCGGGCAGGGTCGAGAAAAACTGTTTTTT
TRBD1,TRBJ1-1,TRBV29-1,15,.,CSVVGQGAANTEAFF,TGCAGCGTTGTCGGGCAGGGGGCGGCGAACACTGAAGCTTTCTTT
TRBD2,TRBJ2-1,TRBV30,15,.,CAWSVTLAGVSEQFF,TGTGCCTGGAGTGTTACGCTAGCGGGAGTAAGTGAGCAGTTCTTC
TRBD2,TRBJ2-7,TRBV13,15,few,CASSSREAGGPEQYF,TGTGCCAGCAGCTCCCGAGAAGCGGGAGGGCCTGAGCAGTACTTC
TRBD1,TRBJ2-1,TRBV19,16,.,CASSPMGRGLDNEQFF,TGTGCCTCATCCCCTATGGGCAGGGGGTTGGACAATGAGCAGTTCTTC
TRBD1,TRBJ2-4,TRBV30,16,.,CAWSRGTVLAKNIQYF,TGTGCCTGGAGTAGGGGGACAGTACTAGCCAAAAACATTCAGTACTTC
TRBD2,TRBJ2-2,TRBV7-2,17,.,CASSPPGLAESTGELFF,TGTGCCAGCAGCCCACCGGGACTAGCGGAGTCGACCGGGGAGCTGTTTTTT
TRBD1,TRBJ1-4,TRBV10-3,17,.,CAISESGGGQKNEKLFF,TGTGCCATCAGTGAGTCAGGAGGGGGACAGAAGAATGAAAAACTGTTTTTT
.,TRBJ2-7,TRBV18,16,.,CASSPRFEDRRYEQYF,TGTGCCAGCTCACCACGGTTCGAAGACAGGCGCTACGAGCAGTACTTC
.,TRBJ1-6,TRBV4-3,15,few,CASSQWGLGVSPLHF,TGCGCCAGCAGCCAATGGGGGCTGGGAGTTTCACCCCTCCACTTT
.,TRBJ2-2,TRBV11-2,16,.,CASSPRTAAGTGELFF,TGTGCCAGCAGCCCCCGGACGGCGGCGGGAACCGGGGAGCTGTTTTTT
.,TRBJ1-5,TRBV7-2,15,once,CASSLDGRANQPQHF,TGTGCCAGCAGCTTAGATGGGCGGGCCAATCAGCCCCAGCATTTT
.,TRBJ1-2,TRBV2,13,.,CAHSATREDGYTF,TGTGCCCACTCAGCCACCCGGGAAGATGGCTACACCTTC
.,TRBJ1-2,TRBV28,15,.,CASSPPGDLNYGYTF,TGTGCCAGCAGCCCCCCCGGAGACCTTAACTATGGCTACACCTTC
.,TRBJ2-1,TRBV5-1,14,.,CASSFSAGNNEQFF,TGCGCCAGCAGCTTTTCGGCAGGAAACAATGAGCAGTTCTTC
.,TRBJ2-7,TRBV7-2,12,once,CASSTWGDEQYF,TGTGCCAGCAGTACATGGGGCGACGAGCAGTACTTC
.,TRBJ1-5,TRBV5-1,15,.,CASSLGGREEQPQHF,TGCGCCAGCAGCTTGGGTGGCAGGGAGGAACAGCCCCAGCATTTT
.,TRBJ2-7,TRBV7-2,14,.,CASSLPGPTYEQYF,TGTGCCAGCAGCTTACCAGGGCCCACCTACGAGCAGTACTTC
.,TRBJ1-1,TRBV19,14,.,CASSRREENTEAFF,TGTGCCAGTAGTAGGAGAGAGGAGAACACTGAAGCTTTCTTT
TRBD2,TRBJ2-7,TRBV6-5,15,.,CASSYSSGRAYEQYF,TGTGCCAGCAGTTACTCAAGCGGGAGGGCCTACGAGCAGTACTTC
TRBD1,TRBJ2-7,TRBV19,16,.,CATRSPGTGSSYEQYF,TGTGCCACTCGATCCCCCGGGACAGGGAGCTCCTACGAGCAGTACTTC